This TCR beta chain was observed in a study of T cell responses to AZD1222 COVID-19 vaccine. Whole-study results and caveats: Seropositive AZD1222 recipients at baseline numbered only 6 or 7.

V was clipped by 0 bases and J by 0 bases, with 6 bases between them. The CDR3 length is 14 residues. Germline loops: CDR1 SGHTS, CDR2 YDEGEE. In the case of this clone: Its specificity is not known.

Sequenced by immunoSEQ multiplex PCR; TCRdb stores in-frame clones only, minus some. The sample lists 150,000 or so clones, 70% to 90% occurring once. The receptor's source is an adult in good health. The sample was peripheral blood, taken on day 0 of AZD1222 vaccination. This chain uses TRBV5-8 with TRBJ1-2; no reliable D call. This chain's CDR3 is CASSLEGTNYGYTF. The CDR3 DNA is TGTGCCAGCAGCTTGGAAGGTACTAACTATGGCTACACCTTC. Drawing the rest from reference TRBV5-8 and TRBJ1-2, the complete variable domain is EAGVTQSPTHLIKTRGQQATLRCSPISGHTSVYWYQQALGLGLQFLLWYDEGEERNRGNFPPRFSGRQFPNYSSELNVNALELEDSALYLCASSLEGTNYGYTFGSGTRLTVV.